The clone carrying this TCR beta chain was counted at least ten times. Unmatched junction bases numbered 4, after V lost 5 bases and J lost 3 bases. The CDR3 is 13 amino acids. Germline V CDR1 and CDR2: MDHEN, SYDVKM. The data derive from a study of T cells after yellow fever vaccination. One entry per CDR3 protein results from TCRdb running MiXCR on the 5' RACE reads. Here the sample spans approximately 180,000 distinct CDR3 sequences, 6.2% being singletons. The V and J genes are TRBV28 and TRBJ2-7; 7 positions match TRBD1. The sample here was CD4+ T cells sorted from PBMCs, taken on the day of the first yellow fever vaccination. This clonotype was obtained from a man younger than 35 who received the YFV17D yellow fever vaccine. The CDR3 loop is CASSGGQNYEQYF. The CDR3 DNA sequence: TGTGCCAGCAGTGGGGGACAGAACTACGAGCAGTACTTC.